Sequencing of this TCR beta chain was carried out in a study of blood T cell repertoires in COVID-19 (TCRdb year 2020). For context, the study as a whole: Samples from collaborators originated in the United States, Italy and Spain and spanned both the acute and convalescent phases of COVID-19. The material from the prospective study consisted of cDNA or gDNA derived from T cells, B-cell-depleted T cells, or PBMCs. Deeply sampled blood TCRbeta repertoires from subjects exposed to, actively infected with, or recovered from COVID-19 were included in the dataset. The repertoires were released in a freely available public database meant as a resource for research on the immune response to SARS-CoV-2. Samples came from the ongoing ImmuneRACE study (first 160 participants) plus 1,254 subjects from 6 global collaborators. Sample metadata almost always included a de-identified subject ID, COVID-19 status, age in years and sex. HLA class I and class II types, where available, came from metadata supplied by the sample provider rather than from assay-based typing.

Here is what the overall study found, with its caveats: How much clinical and demographic metadata was included differed by source and by participant, and the metadata was provided uncurated.

At one collaborating source in Seattle, patients were enrolled during active infection and were followed longitudinally through the course of disease. Collaborating institutions collected whole blood in K2EDTA tubes following their own protocols. Collaborator samples were shipped for TCRbeta analysis as frozen whole blood, isolated PBMCs, or DNA extracted from either sample type. As concerns this clone: Its antigen is still unknown. Base-call qualities are not available, and no considerably larger clone is one nucleotide away.

TCRbeta CDR3 regions were amplified from genomic DNA by means of the immunoSEQ Assay, a bias-controlled multiplex PCR. As for the authors' bioinformatics: Within the assay, amplification of reference gene primers was used to estimate how many nucleated cells each sample contained. To quantify the absolute abundance of each unique TCRbeta CDR3 rearrangement, sequence reads were collapsed and filtered. Productive Simpson clonality was computed per sample as the square root of Simpson's diversity index over productive rearrangements. Sourced from immuneACCESS, this table was stored by TCRdb with only in-frame sequences that have V and J called. A share of the clones is absent; for the studies checked, an unresolved V gene accounts for under half, and the remainder has no known explanation. That table gives V, J and clone size, and the DNA gave D and trimming. Present in this sample are 290,000 or so clones, approximately 93% of which were seen just once. The top ten clonotypes cover around 2.2% of the sample.

V and J lose 1 base and 5 bases, and a span of 16 bases separates them. Looking up the germline V gene yields CDR1 KGHDR and CDR2 SFDVKD. Spanning cysteine to phenylalanine, the CDR3 consists of 17 amino acids. The CDR3 DNA has 51 bases and is translated from base 1. The specimen sequenced was peripheral blood. The chain links TRBV24-1 with TRBJ2-2; a weak D assignment points to TRBD2 (6 bases agree). The clonotype was recovered from a woman aged 25-40 years with COVID-19, enrolled during active disease. The nucleotide sequence is TGTGCCACCAGTGATTTTCCGGGAGAGGGAAGGACCGGGGAGCTGTTTTTT. This codes for CATSDFPGEGRTGELFF.